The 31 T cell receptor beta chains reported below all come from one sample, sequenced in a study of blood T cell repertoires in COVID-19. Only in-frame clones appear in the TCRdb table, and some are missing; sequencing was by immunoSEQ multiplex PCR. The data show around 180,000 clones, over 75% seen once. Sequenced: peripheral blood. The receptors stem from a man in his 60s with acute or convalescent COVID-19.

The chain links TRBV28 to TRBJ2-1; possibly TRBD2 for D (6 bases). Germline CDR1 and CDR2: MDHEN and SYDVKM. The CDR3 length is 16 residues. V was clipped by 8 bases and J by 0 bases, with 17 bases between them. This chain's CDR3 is CASPPGRPLSYNEQFF. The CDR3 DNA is TGTGCCAGCCCCCCGGGGAGGCCCCTCTCCTACAATGAGCAGTTCTTC.

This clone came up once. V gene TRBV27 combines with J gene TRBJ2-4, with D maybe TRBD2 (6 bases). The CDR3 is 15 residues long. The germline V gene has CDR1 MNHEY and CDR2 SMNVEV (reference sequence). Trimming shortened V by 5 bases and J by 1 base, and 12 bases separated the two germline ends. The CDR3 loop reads CASSLMEGAKNIQYF. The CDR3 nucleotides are TGTGCCAGCAGTCTCATGGAGGGGGCCAAAAACATTCAGTACTTC.

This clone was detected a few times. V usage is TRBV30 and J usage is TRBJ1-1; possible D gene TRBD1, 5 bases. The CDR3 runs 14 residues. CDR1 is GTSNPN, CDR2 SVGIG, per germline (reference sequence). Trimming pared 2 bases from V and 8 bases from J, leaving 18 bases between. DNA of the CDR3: TGTGCCTGGAGTCCGCCGGCAGGGTGGCGGGAAGCTTTCTTT. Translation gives CAWSPPAGWREAFF.

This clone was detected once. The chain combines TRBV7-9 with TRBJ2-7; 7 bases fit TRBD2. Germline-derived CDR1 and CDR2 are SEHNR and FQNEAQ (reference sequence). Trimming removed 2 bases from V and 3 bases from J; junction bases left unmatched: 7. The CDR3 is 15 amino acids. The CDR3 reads CASSLTFKRDYEQYF. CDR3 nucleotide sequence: TGTGCCAGCAGCTTAACTTTCAAGCGGGACTACGAGCAGTACTTC.

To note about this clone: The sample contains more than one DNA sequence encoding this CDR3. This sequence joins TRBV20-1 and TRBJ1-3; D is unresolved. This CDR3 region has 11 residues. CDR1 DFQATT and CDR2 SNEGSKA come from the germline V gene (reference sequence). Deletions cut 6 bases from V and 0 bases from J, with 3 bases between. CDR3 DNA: TGCAGTGCCTACTCTGGAAACACCATATATTTT. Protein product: CSAYSGNTIYF.

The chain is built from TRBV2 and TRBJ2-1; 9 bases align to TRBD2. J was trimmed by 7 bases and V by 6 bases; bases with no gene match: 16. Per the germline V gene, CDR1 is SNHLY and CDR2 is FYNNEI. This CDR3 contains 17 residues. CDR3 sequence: CASRRGAGGGASNEQFF. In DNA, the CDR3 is TGTGCCAGCAGGCGGGGAGCGGGAGGAGGGGCCTCTAATGAGCAGTTCTTC.

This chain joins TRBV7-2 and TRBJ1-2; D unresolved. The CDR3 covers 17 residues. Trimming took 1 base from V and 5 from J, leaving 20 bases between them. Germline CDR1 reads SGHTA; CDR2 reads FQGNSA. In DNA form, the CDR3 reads TGTGCCAGCAGCTTAGTTGGTGGGCAGTCCCGTCTATATGGCTACACCTTC. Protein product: CASSLVGGQSRLYGYTF. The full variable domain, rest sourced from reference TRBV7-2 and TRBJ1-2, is GAGVSQSPSNKVTEKGKDVELRCDPISGHTALYWYRQSLGQGLEFLIYFQGNSAPDKSGLPSDRFSAERTGGSVSTLTIQRTQQEDSAVYLCASSLVGGQSRLYGYTFGSGTRLTVV.

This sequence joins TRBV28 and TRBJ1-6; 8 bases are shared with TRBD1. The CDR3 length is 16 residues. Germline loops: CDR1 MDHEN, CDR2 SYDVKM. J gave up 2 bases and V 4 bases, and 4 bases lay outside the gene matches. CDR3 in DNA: TGTGCCAGCAGTTCGACAGGGGAAACCTATAATTCACCCCTCCACTTT. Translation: CASSSTGETYNSPLHF.

The CDR3 DNA is TGTGCCAGCAGCGTAGGATCCCTGCTAGCGGGAGGGGAGACCCAGTACTTC. Its translation: CASSVGSLLAGGETQYF. This chain links TRBV9 with TRBJ2-5; 12 nucleotides align to TRBD2. The CDR3 length is 17 residues. Germline CDR1 and CDR2: SGDLS and YYNGEE. Trimming at V came to 0 bases and at J to 5 bases, leaving 8 bases not matched to a gene. Full variable domain (outside the CDR3, taken from reference TRBV9 and TRBJ2-5): DSGVTQTPKHLITATGQRVTLRCSPRSGDLSVYWYQQSLDQGLQFLIQYYNGEERAKGNILERFSAQQFPDLHSELNLSSLELGDSALYFCASSVGSLLAGGETQYFGPGTRLLVL.

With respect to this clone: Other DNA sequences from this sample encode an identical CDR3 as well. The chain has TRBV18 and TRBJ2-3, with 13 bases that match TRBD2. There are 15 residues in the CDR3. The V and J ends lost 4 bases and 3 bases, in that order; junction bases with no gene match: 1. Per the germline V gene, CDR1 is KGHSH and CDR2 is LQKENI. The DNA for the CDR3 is TGTGCCAGCTCACTGGGACTAGCGGGAACAGATACGCAGTATTTT. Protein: CASSLGLAGTDTQYF.

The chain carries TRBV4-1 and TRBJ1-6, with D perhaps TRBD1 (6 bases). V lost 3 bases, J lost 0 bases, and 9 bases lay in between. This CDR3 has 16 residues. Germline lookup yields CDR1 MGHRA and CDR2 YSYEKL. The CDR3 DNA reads TGCGCCAGCAGCCACCCAGGGGACTCCTATAATTCACCCCTCCACTTT. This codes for CASSHPGDSYNSPLHF.

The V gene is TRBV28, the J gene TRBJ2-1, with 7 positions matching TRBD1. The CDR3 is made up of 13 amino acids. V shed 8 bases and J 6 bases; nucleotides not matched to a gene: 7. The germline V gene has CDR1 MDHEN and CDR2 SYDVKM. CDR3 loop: CASLSQGFNEQFF. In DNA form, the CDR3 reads TGTGCCAGCCTTTCACAGGGGTTCAATGAGCAGTTCTTC.

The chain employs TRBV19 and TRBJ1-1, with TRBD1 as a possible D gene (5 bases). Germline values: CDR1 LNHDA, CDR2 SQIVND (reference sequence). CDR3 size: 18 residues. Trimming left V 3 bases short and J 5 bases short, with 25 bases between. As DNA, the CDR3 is TGTGCCAGTAGTATCAATATCCCCGTCGCAGGGCGGTGGACTGAAGCTTTCTTT. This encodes CASSINIPVAGRWTEAFF.

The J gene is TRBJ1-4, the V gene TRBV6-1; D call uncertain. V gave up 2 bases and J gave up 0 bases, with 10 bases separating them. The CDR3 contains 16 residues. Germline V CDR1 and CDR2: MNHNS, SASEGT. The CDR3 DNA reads TGTGCCAGCAGTGAACCCCCAGGAACAACTAATGAAAAACTGTTTTTT. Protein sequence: CASSEPPGTTNEKLFF.

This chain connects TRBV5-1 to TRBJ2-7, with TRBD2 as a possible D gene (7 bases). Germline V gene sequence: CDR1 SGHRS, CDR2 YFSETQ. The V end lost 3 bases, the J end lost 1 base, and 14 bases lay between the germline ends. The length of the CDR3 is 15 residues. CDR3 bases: TGCGCCAGCAGCTGGGGGGGGCGCGAATCCTACGAGCAGTACTTC. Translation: CASSWGGRESYEQYF.

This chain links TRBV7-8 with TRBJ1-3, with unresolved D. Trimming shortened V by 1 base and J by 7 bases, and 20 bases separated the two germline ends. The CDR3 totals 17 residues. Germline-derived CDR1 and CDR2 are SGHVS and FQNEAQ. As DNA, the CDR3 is TGTGCCAGCAGCTTAGGGGGATACATGGATAGAGGGAACACCATATATTTT. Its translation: CASSLGGYMDRGNTIYF.

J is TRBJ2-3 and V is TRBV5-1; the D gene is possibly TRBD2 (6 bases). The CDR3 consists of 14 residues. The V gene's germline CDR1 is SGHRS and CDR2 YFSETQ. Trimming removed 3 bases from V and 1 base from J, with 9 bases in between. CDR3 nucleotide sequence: TGCGCCAGCAGCTCAAGCGGGCGCACAGATACGCAGTATTTT. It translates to CASSSSGRTDTQYF. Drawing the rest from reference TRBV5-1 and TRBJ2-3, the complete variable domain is KAGVTQTPRYLIKTRGQQVTLSCSPISGHRSVSWYQQTPGQGLQFLFEYFSETQRNKGNFPGRFSGRQFSNSRSEMNVSTLELGDSALYLCASSSSGRTDTQYFGPGTRLTVL.

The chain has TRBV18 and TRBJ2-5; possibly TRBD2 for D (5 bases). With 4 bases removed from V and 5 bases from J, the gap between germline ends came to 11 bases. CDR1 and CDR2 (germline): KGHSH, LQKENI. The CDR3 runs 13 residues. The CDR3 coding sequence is TGTGCCAGCTCACGAAGCATAGCGGAGACCCAGTACTTC. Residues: CASSRSIAETQYF.

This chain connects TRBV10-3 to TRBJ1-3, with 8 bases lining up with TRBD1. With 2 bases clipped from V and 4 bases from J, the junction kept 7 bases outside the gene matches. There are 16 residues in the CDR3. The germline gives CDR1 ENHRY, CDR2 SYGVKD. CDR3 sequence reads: CAISELEDRVGNTIYF. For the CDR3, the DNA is TGTGCCATCAGTGAGCTCGAGGACAGGGTAGGAAACACCATATATTTT.

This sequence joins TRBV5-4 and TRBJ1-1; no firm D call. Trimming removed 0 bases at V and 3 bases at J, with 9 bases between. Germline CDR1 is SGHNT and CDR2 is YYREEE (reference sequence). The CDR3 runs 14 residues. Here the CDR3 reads CASSLDELDTEAFF. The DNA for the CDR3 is TGTGCCAGCAGCTTGGATGAGTTGGACACTGAAGCTTTCTTT.

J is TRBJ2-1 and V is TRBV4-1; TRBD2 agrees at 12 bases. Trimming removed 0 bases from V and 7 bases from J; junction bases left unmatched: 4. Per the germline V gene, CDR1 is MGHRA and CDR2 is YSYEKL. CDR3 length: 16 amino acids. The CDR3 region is CASSQEASGRVNEQFF. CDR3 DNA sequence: TGCGCCAGCAGCCAAGAGGCTAGCGGGAGGGTTAATGAGCAGTTCTTC.

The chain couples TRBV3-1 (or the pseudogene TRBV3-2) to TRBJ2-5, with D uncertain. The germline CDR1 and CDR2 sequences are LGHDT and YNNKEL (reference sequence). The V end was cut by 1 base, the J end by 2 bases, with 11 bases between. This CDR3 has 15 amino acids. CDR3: CASSQGSKLQETQYF. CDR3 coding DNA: TGTGCCAGCAGCCAAGGGTCGAAACTTCAAGAGACCCAGTACTTC.

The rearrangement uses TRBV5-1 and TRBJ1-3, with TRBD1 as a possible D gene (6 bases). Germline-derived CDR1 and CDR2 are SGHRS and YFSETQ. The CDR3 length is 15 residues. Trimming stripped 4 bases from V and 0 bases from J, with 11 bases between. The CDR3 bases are TGCGCCAGCAGCACTGGACAGTCCTCTGGAAACACCATATATTTT. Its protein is CASSTGQSSGNTIYF.

The CDR3 bases are TGCAGCGTTTCGGGAGCTTTCTTT. It is translated as CSVSGAFF. The chain joins TRBV29-1 to TRBJ1-1; no definite D call. V was cut by 5 bases and J by 10 bases, with 5 bases left in between. This CDR3 is built from 8 residues. Germline-derived CDR1 and CDR2 are SQVTM and ANQGSEA.

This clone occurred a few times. The CDR3 reads CASSLEAGGTGAKNIQYF. The CDR3 DNA reads as TGTGCCAGCAGCTTGGAGGCAGGAGGGACTGGAGCCAAAAACATTCAGTACTTC. This chain connects TRBV5-5 to TRBJ2-4; a weak D match, TRBD2 (6 bases). V lost 0 bases, J lost 0 bases, and 16 bases lay in between. Germline V gene lookup returns CDR1 SGHKS and CDR2 YYEKEE (reference sequence). CDR3 size: 18 residues.

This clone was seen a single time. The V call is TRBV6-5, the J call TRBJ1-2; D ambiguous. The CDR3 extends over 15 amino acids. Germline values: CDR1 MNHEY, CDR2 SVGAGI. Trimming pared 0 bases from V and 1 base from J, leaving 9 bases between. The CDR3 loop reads CASSYSRGSNYGYTF. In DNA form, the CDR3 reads TGTGCCAGCAGTTACTCGCGGGGTAGTAACTATGGCTACACCTTC.

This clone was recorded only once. The CDR3 DNA follows: TGTGCCAGCAGCGTCCGGGACATGGGATTCTCTGGGGCCAACGTCCTGACTTTC. Translating it yields CASSVRDMGFSGANVLTF. This chain links TRBV4-2 with TRBJ2-6; TRBD1 might be the D (6 bases). The CDR3 extends over 18 amino acids. The germline gives CDR1 LGHNA, CDR2 YNFKEQ. The germline V and J ends were trimmed by 5 bases and 0 bases, with 17 bases remaining between them.

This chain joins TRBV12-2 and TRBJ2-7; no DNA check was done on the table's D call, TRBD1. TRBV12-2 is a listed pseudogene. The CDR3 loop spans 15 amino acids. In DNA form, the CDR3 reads TGTGCAAGTCGCTTGAGGCGGCCGGGACACTACGAGCAGTACTTC. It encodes CASRLRRPGHYEQYF.

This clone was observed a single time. As DNA, the CDR3 is TGTGCCAGCAGGGACTATTCCTACGAGCAGTACTTC. This translates into CASRDYSYEQYF. The V and J genes are TRBV27 and TRBJ2-7, with a weak D call TRBD2 (6 bases). The germline gives CDR1 MNHEY, CDR2 SMNVEV (reference sequence). Between the trimmed V and J ends, which lost 6 bases and 1 base, there was a span of 7 bases. The CDR3 consists of 12 residues.

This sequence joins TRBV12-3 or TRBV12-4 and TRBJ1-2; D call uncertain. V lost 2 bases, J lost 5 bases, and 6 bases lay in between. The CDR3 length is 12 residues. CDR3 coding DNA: TGTGCCAGCAGTTTAATCGGGTATGGCTACACCTTC. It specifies CASSLIGYGYTF.

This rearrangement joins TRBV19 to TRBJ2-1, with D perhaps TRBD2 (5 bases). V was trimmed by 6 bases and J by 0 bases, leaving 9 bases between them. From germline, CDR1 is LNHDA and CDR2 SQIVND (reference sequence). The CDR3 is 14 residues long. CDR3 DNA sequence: TGTGCCAGTAGGACGGGAAGCTCCTACAATGAGCAGTTCTTC. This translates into CASRTGSSYNEQFF.